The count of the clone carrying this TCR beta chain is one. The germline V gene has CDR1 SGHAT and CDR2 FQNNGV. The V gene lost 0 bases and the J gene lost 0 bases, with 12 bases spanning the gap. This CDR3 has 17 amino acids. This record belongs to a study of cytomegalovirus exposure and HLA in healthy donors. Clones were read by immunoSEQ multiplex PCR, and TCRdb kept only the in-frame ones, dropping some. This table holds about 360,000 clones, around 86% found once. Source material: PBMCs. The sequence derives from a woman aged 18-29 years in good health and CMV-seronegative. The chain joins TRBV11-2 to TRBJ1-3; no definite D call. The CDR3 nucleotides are TGTGCCAGCAGCTTAGATCGGTTACGGTTCTCTGGAAACACCATATATTTT. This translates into CASSLDRLRFSGNTIYF.